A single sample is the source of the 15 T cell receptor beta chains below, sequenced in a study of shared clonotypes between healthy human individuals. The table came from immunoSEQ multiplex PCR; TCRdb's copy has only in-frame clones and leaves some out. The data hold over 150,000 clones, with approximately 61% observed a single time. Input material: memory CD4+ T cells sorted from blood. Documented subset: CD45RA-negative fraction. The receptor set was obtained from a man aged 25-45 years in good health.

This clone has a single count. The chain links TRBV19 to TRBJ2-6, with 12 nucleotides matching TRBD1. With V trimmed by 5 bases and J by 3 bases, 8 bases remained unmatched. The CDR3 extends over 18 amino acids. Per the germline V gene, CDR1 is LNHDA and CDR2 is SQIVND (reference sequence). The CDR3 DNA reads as TGTGCCAGTAGTCCGGGGGGACAGGGGGCGCTTGGGGCCAACGTCCTGACTTTC. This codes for CASSPGGQGALGANVLTF. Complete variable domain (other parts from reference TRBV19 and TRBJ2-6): DGGITQSPKYLFRKEGQNVTLSCEQNLNHDAMYWYRQDPGQGLRLIYYSQIVNDFQKGDIAEGYSVSREKKESFPLTVTSAQKNPTAFYLCASSPGGQGALGANVLTFGAGSRLTVL.

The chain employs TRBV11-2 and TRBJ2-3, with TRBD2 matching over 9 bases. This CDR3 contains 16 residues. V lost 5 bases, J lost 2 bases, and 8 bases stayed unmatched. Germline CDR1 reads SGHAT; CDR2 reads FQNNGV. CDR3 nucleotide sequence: TGTGCCAGCAGCCAGGGGTCTAGCGGGGCCACAGATACGCAGTATTTT. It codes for CASSQGSSGATDTQYF.

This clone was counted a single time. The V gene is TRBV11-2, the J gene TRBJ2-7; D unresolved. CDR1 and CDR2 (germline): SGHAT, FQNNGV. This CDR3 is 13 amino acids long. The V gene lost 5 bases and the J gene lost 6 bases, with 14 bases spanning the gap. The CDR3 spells CASSRIGVREQYF. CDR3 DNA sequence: TGTGCCAGCAGCAGAATTGGGGTGCGCGAGCAGTACTTC.

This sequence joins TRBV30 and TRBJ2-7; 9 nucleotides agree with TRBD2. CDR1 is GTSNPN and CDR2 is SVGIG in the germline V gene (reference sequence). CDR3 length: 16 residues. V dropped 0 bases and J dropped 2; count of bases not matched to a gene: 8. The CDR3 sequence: CAWSVLRREGTYEQYF. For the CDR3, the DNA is TGTGCCTGGAGTGTACTTAGGCGGGAGGGAACCTACGAGCAGTACTTC.

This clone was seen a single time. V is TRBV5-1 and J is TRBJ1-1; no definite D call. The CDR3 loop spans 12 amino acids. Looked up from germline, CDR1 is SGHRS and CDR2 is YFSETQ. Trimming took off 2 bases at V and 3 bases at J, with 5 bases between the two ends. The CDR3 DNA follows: TGCGCCAGCAGCTTCTTGGACACTGAAGCTTTCTTT. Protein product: CASSFLDTEAFF.

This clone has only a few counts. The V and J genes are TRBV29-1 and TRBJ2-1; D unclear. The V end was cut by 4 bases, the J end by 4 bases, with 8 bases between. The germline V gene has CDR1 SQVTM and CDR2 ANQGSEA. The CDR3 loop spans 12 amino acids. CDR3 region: CSVGRSYNEQFF. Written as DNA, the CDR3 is TGCAGCGTTGGTAGGTCTTACAATGAGCAGTTCTTC.

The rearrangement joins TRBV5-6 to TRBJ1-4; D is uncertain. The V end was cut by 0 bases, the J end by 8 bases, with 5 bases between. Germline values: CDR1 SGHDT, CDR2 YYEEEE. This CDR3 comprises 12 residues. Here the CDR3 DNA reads TGTGCCAGCAGCTTGGCCGCAGAAAAACTGTTTTTT. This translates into CASSLAAEKLFF.

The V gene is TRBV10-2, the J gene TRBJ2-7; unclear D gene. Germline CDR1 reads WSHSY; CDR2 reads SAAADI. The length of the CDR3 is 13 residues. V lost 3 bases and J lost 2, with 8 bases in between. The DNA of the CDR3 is TGCGCCAGCAGTGACAGACTCACCTACGAGCAGTACTTC. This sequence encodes CASSDRLTYEQYF.

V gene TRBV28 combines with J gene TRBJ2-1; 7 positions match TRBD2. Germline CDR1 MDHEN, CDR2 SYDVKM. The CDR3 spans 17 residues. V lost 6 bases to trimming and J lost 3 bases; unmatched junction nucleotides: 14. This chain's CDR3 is CASSLPLSGTLYNEQFF. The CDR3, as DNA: TGTGCCAGCAGCCTACCCCTCAGCGGGACCCTCTACAATGAGCAGTTCTTC.

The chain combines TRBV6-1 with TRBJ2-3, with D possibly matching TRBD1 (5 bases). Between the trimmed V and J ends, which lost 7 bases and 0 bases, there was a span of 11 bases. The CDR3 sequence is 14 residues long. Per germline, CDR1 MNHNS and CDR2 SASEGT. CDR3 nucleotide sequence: TGTGCCAGCACCGCGAGACAGAGCACAGATACGCAGTATTTT. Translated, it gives CASTARQSTDTQYF.

The CDR3 is CASSIGGDREMLTQYF. Written as DNA, the CDR3 is TGTGCCAGTAGTATTGGAGGGGACAGGGAGATGTTGACCCAGTACTTC. The gene calls are TRBV19 and TRBJ2-5; 9 nucleotides match TRBD1. CDR3 length: 16 amino acids. With V trimmed by 3 bases and J by 7 bases, 12 bases remained unmatched. Germline CDR1 and CDR2: LNHDA and SQIVND (reference sequence).

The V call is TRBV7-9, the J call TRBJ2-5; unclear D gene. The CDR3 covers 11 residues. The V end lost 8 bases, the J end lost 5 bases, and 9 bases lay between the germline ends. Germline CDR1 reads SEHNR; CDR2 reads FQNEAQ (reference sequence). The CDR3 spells CASVARETQYF. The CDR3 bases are TGTGCCAGCGTCGCTCGGGAGACCCAGTACTTC.

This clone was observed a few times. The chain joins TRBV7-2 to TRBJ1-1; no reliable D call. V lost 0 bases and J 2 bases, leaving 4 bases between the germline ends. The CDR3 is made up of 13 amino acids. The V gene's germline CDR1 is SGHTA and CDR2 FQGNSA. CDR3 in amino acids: CASSLAKNTEAFF. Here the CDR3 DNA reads TGTGCCAGCAGCTTAGCAAAAAACACTGAAGCTTTCTTT.

The CDR3: CASSPRGGGDTQYF. Written as DNA, the CDR3 is TGCGCCAGCAGCCCGCGTGGGGGGGGCGATACGCAGTATTTT. This sequence joins TRBV4-3 and TRBJ2-3, with D possibly TRBD2 on 7 matching bases. Trimming removed 4 bases from V and 6 bases from J, with 14 bases in between. The CDR3 has 14 amino acids. The V gene's germline CDR1 is LGHNA and CDR2 YSLEER.

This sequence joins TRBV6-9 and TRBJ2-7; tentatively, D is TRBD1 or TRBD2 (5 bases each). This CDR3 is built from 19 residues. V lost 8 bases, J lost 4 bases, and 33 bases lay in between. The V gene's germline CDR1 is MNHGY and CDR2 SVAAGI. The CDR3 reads CASGRTQRSRTERGYEQYF. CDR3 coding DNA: TGTGCCAGCGGACGGACACAACGCTCGAGGACGGAGAGGGGATACGAGCAGTACTTC.